These 21 T cell receptor beta chains came from one sample sequenced in a study of T cell responses to AZD1222 COVID-19 vaccine. The protocol was immunoSEQ multiplex PCR, while the TCRdb copy is restricted to in-frame clones and leaves out a portion. This sample carries approximately 88,000 clones, around 73% of them seen once, and the ten largest clones take around 21%. Sequencing was performed on peripheral blood, taken on day 0 of AZD1222 vaccination. The origin of the receptors is an adult in good health.

The chain links TRBV5-1 to TRBJ2-7; 7 nucleotides line up with TRBD1. The CDR3 has 13 amino acids. The germline V gene has CDR1 SGHRS and CDR2 YFSETQ. J was trimmed by 6 bases and V by 0 bases; bases with no gene match: 3. CDR3 loop: CASSLDPGGEQYF. The DNA of the CDR3 is TGCGCCAGCAGCTTGGACCCAGGGGGCGAGCAGTACTTC.

This clone was counted a few times. The chain joins TRBV15 to TRBJ1-2, with D possibly being TRBD1 (5 bases). Per the germline V gene, CDR1 is LNHNV and CDR2 is YYDKDF (reference sequence). The CDR3 length is 14 residues. The V gene lost 6 bases and the J gene lost 0 bases, with 11 bases spanning the gap. For the CDR3, the DNA is TGTGCCACCAGAACAGGATTTGCTAACTATGGCTACACCTTC. This encodes CATRTGFANYGYTF.

The chain couples TRBV7-9 to TRBJ2-2; D not certain. CDR3 size: 14 residues. Trimming shortened V by 0 bases and J by 6 bases, and 8 bases separated the two germline ends. The germline V gene encodes CDR1 SEHNR and CDR2 FQNEAQ (reference sequence). CDR3 in amino acids: CASSLASRSGELFF. The CDR3 DNA reads as TGTGCCAGCAGCTTAGCTTCCCGATCCGGGGAGCTGTTTTTT. Supplemented by reference TRBV7-9 and TRBJ2-2, the full variable domain reads DTGVSQNPRHKITKRGQNVTFRCDPISEHNRLYWYRQTLGQGPEFLTYFQNEAQLEKSRLLSDRFSAERPKGSFSTLEIQRTEQGDSAMYLCASSLASRSGELFFGEGSRLTVL.

This chain links TRBV18 with TRBJ2-1; D assignment may be TRBD1 or TRBD2 (5 bases each). Per the germline V gene, CDR1 is KGHSH and CDR2 is LQKENI. The CDR3 sequence is 15 residues long. The V and J ends lost 0 bases and 5 bases respectively, with 11 bases between them. As DNA, the CDR3 is TGTGCCAGCTCACCACCGCCGAGGGGACACAATGAGCAGTTCTTC. Amino acid sequence: CASSPPPRGHNEQFF.

CDR3 residues: CASSPNDRGAGELFF. The CDR3 region has the DNA TGTGCCAGCTCACCAAATGACAGGGGGGCCGGGGAGCTGTTTTTT. The rearrangement joins TRBV18 to TRBJ2-2, with TRBD1 matching over 9 bases. This CDR3 has 15 residues. The V gene's germline CDR1 is KGHSH and CDR2 LQKENI. V shed 2 bases and J 6 bases; nucleotides not matched to a gene: 4. Full variable domain (outside the CDR3, taken from reference TRBV18 and TRBJ2-2): NAGVMQNPRHLVRRRGQEARLRCSPMKGHSHVYWYRQLPEEGLKFMVYLQKENIIDESGMPKERFSAEFPKEGPSILRIQQVVRGDSAAYFCASSPNDRGAGELFFGEGSRLTVL.

V and J are TRBV5-6 and TRBJ1-2; a possible D gene is TRBD1 (5 bases). V dropped 8 bases and J dropped 4 bases, with 15 bases sitting between them. The germline V gene has CDR1 SGHDT and CDR2 YYEEEE. The CDR3 has 13 residues. DNA of the CDR3: TGTGCCAGTAGCGGGACTCCTAGCTATGGCTACACCTTC. It is translated as CASSGTPSYGYTF.

The J gene is TRBJ2-7, the V gene TRBV7-9, with D possibly TRBD2 on 5 matching bases. V was pared by 0 bases and J by 6 bases, with 18 bases between. The CDR3 runs to 16 residues. CDR1 SEHNR and CDR2 FQNEAQ come from the germline V gene (reference sequence). CDR3 in DNA: TGTGCCAGCAGCTTAGCGCGGGCCAGCCTTTCAAGCGAGCAGTACTTC. This gives the protein CASSLARASLSSEQYF.

This clone was seen just once. The chain recombines TRBV2 with TRBJ1-4; D gene ambiguous. Trimming removed 4 bases at V and 4 bases at J, with 10 bases between. The CDR3 loop spans 14 amino acids. Germline V lookup: CDR1 SNHLY, CDR2 FYNNEI. The DNA of the CDR3 is TGTGCCAGCAGTGTCTTAGGTCGTAATGAAAAACTGTTTTTT. The encoded protein is CASSVLGRNEKLFF.

V is TRBV5-1 and J is TRBJ2-7; TRBD2 might be the D (6 bases). V dropped 0 bases and J dropped 2 bases, with 21 bases sitting between them. Germline V gene data show CDR1 as SGHRS and CDR2 as YFSETQ. This CDR3 comprises 18 residues. In nucleotides, the CDR3 is TGCGCCAGCAGCTTGGGCCCGGAGACTAGTAGTCTTCCCTACGAGCAGTACTTC. It translates to CASSLGPETSSLPYEQYF.

This chain joins TRBV11-1 and TRBJ2-7; 10 positions match TRBD2. Trimming removed 4 bases from V and 3 bases from J; junction bases left unmatched: 3. From germline, CDR1 is SGHAT and CDR2 FQDESV (reference sequence). The CDR3 has 14 amino acids. The CDR3 nucleotides are TGTGCCAGCAGCTCCCGGACTAGCGGCTACGAGCAGTACTTC. It encodes CASSSRTSGYEQYF. Variable domain in full (rest from reference TRBV11-1 and TRBJ2-7): EAEVAQSPRYKITEKSQAVAFWCDPISGHATLYWYRQILGQGPELLVQFQDESVVDDSQLPKDRFSAERLKGVDSTLKIQPAELGDSAMYLCASSSRTSGYEQYFGPGTRLTVT.

The chain carries TRBV12-3 or TRBV12-4 and TRBJ1-1; D remains ambiguous. The CDR3 consists of 13 residues. V lost 3 bases to trimming and J lost 3 bases, with 8 bases between them. CDR3 loop: CASSFARYTEAFF. The CDR3, as DNA: TGTGCCAGCAGTTTCGCAAGATACACTGAAGCTTTCTTT.

V gene TRBV6-5 combines with J gene TRBJ2-1; possibly TRBD2 for D (6 bases). Germline loops: CDR1 MNHEY, CDR2 SVGAGI. The CDR3 contains 16 residues. Trimming took 1 base from V and 0 from J, leaving 10 bases between them. The CDR3 region has the DNA TGTGCCAGCAGTTACTGGCGGGGTAGCTCCTACAATGAGCAGTTCTTC. Translation: CASSYWRGSSYNEQFF.

J is TRBJ1-5 and V is TRBV3-1 (or the pseudogene TRBV3-2); D possibly corresponds to TRBD1 (5 bases). Trimming pared 1 base from V and 5 bases from J, leaving 9 bases between. CDR3 size: 14 residues. Germline CDR1 is LGHDT and CDR2 is YNNKEL (reference sequence). In nucleotides, the CDR3 is TGTGCCAGCAGCCAAGGGGACCTCGATCAGCCCCAGCATTTT. Amino acid sequence: CASSQGDLDQPQHF.

The chain is built from TRBV5-1 and TRBJ1-2; D might be TRBD1 (5 bases). There are 13 residues in the CDR3. Between the trimmed V and J ends, which lost 3 bases and 1 base, there was a span of 7 bases. CDR1 and CDR2 (germline): SGHRS, YFSETQ. CDR3 sequence (DNA): TGCGCCAGCAGCTACGACAGTAACTATGGCTACACCTTC. It codes for CASSYDSNYGYTF.

The chain has TRBV12-5 and TRBJ2-2, with a possible D match to TRBD2 (6 bases). V was cut by 6 bases and J by 0 bases, with 11 bases left in between. This CDR3 has 15 amino acids. Germline V CDR1 and CDR2: LGHNT, FRNRAP. The CDR3: CASGRESTNTGELFF. The CDR3 DNA reads TGTGCTAGTGGACGGGAGAGCACGAACACCGGGGAGCTGTTTTTT.

This chain uses TRBV30 with TRBJ1-5; D is undetermined. V gave up 2 bases and J gave up 3 bases, with 8 bases separating them. Germline lookup yields CDR1 GTSNPN and CDR2 SVGIG (reference sequence). The CDR3 spans 13 residues. Here the CDR3 reads CAWSYGVNQPQHF. As DNA, the CDR3 is TGTGCCTGGAGTTACGGAGTCAATCAGCCCCAGCATTTT.

This sequence joins TRBV9 and TRBJ2-2; no reliable D call. CDR1 is SGDLS, CDR2 YYNGEE, per germline. V was clipped by 0 bases and J by 6 bases, with 9 bases between them. This CDR3 is built from 14 residues. CDR3 sequence: CASSVVAGPGELFF. Here the CDR3 DNA reads TGTGCCAGCAGCGTAGTTGCAGGACCCGGGGAGCTGTTTTTT. Combining the CDR3 with reference TRBV9 and TRBJ2-2 gives the whole variable domain DSGVTQTPKHLITATGQRVTLRCSPRSGDLSVYWYQQSLDQGLQFLIQYYNGEERAKGNILERFSAQQFPDLHSELNLSSLELGDSALYFCASSVVAGPGELFFGEGSRLTVL.

The chain recombines TRBV28 with TRBJ1-5; 12 bases fit TRBD1. V trimming: 2 bases; J trimming: 7 bases; junction bases outside the gene matches: 6. The germline CDR1 and CDR2 sequences are MDHEN and SYDVKM. The length of the CDR3 is 16 residues. Here the CDR3 reads CASSLVGTGGGQPQHF. In DNA form, the CDR3 reads TGTGCCAGCAGTTTAGTTGGGACAGGGGGCGGCCAGCCCCAGCATTTT.

This chain links TRBV9 with TRBJ1-3, with D uncertain. From germline, CDR1 is SGDLS and CDR2 YYNGEE. The CDR3 sequence is 15 residues long. Trimming pared 4 bases from V and 0 bases from J, leaving 11 bases between. For the CDR3, the DNA is TGTGCCAGCAGCACCGGGCCGAGCTCTGGAAACACCATATATTTT. It translates to CASSTGPSSGNTIYF.

CDR3 loop: CATTADRGEKLFF. As DNA, the CDR3 is TGTGCCACTACCGCCGACCGGGGTGAAAAACTGTTTTTT. This rearrangement joins TRBV15 to TRBJ1-4; D is unresolved. Trimming cost V 9 bases and J 7 bases, with 15 bases left between them. Germline lookup yields CDR1 LNHNV and CDR2 YYDKDF (reference sequence). The CDR3 has 13 amino acids.

V gene TRBV30 combines with J gene TRBJ2-1; 9 bases match TRBD2. This CDR3 spans 15 amino acids. The ends lost 3 bases at V and 3 bases at J; junction bases unmatched: 6. Germline V gene data show CDR1 as GTSNPN and CDR2 as SVGIG (reference sequence). This chain's CDR3 is CAWSLSGSYYNEQFF. For the CDR3, the DNA is TGTGCCTGGAGCCTTAGCGGGAGTTACTACAATGAGCAGTTCTTC. Based on the CDR3 plus reference TRBV30 and TRBJ2-1, the full variable domain is SQTIHQWPATLVQPVGSPLSLECTVEGTSNPNLYWYRQAAGRGLQLLFYSVGIGQISSEVPQNLSASRPQDRQFILSSKKLLLSDSGFYLCAWSLSGSYYNEQFFGPGTRLTVL.